The source of this T cell receptor (beta chain) is a study of cytomegalovirus exposure and HLA in healthy donors. The study, taken as a whole, reports: Rare sequences made up most TCRs, while some public TCRs were found in many donors.

Libraries were prepared by immunoSEQ multiplex PCR; TCRdb keeps only in-frame clonotypes and omits some of them. The sample contains some 140,000 clones, 82% of which appear only once. For this clone: Antigen specificity is unknown.

This sequence originates from a man aged 25-45 years in good health and CMV-seropositive. Material: PBMCs.

The CDR3 DNA reads as TGTGCCAGCAGGATAACAGGGAACTATGGCTACACCTTC. Translated: CASRITGNYGYTF. The V call is TRBV7-2, the J call TRBJ1-2; possibly TRBD1 for D (6 bases). From germline, CDR1 is SGHTA and CDR2 FQGNSA. The V end was cut by 6 bases, the J end by 2 bases, with 10 bases between. The CDR3 spans 13 residues.